The rows below give T cell receptor beta chains drawn from one sample of a study of blood T cell repertoires in COVID-19. Data came from immunoSEQ multiplex PCR; TCRdb stores just in-frame clones and leaves some out. The sample carries about 320,000 clones, around four fifths recorded once. Input material: peripheral blood. These receptors were taken from a woman aged 45-60 years with acute or convalescent COVID-19. CDR3s include the opening cysteine and the closing phenylalanine or tryptophan. Fields, in order: clone size, D gene, V gene, J gene, CDR3 DNA, CDR3 protein. D genes are given only for firm matches. Clone size is not always given. Where it is, it says once, few, many or a class for expanded clones.

>few|.|TRBV7-9|TRBJ1-1
TGTGCCAGCAGCCCCCGCGGGGGTTATGAAGCTTTCTTT
CASSPRGGYEAFF
>.|.|TRBV12-3/TRBV12-4|TRBJ1-1
TGTGCCAGCAGTTTGTCCAGGGACACGGAAGCTTTCTTT
CASSLSRDTEAFF
>.|TRBD1|TRBV7-2|TRBJ2-4
TGTGCCAGCAGCTCATTGATCCGACAGGGTAACATTCAGTACTTC
CASSSLIRQGNIQYF
>.|.|TRBV7-9|TRBJ1-4
TGTGCCAGCAGTGGCCCCGGTCTGCGGGCAACTAATGAAAAACTGTTTTTT
CASSGPGLRATNEKLFF
>.|.|TRBV2|TRBJ2-2
TGTGCCAGCAGTGAAGGAAGGGGAATCACCGGGGAGCTGTTTTTT
CASSEGRGITGELFF
>.|.|TRBV18|TRBJ2-7
TGTGCCAGCTCGCCCCCCCCCGGGACCTACGAGCAGTACTTC
CASSPPPGTYEQYF
>.|.|TRBV7-2|TRBJ2-1
TGTGCCAGCAGCTTAGACTCCTCCTCGGGGCAGTTCTTC
CASSLDSSSGQFF
>.|.|TRBV10-1|TRBJ2-5
TGCGCCAGCAGTGAGAGGACAGCCAACTACCAAGAGACCCAGTACTTC
CASSERTANYQETQYF
>.|TRBD2|TRBV5-4|TRBJ2-1
TGTGCCAGCAGCTCGTCTAGCGGGAGTCGGTATGAGCAGTTCTTC
CASSSSSGSRYEQFF
>once|.|TRBV7-3|TRBJ2-1
TGTGCCAGCCGGCAGGGTCGAGGGACTGGGCCGGGGAATGAGCAGTTCTTC
CASRQGRGTGPGNEQFF
>.|TRBD1|TRBV7-2|TRBJ1-2
TGTGCCAGCAGCCGGACAGGGATTACAAACTATGGCTACACCTTC
CASSRTGITNYGYTF
>.|.|TRBV7-9|TRBJ1-1
TGTGCCAGCAGCCCCAGCGGAACAGCTTTCTTT
CASSPSGTAFF
>.|TRBD2|TRBV19|TRBJ2-5
TGTGCCAGTAGTCCGCGGACTAGCGGGGGGGCAAAAGAGACCCAGTACTTC
CASSPRTSGGAKETQYF
>few|TRBD2|TRBV3-1/TRBV3-2|TRBJ2-2
TGTGCCAGCAGCCAAGAATCGGCGGGAGGGCCTCGGCCCGGGGAGCTGTTTTTT
CASSQESAGGPRPGELFF
>once|.|TRBV27|TRBJ1-4
TGTGCCAGCAGTTCCCACAGGGAAGGGGATGAAAAACTGTTTTTT
CASSSHREGDEKLFF
>.|.|TRBV29-1|TRBJ2-3
TGCAGCGTTCAAAAACAGGGGGGGTTGACAGATACGCAGTATTTT
CSVQKQGGLTDTQYF